The 28 T cell receptor beta chains given below trace back to one sample, sequenced in a study of T cells in Graves' hyperthyroidism and ophthalmopathy. Amplification targeted TCR beta CDR3 regions from RNA transcripts. With the HTBI primer set, the TCR CDR3 went through a first round of RT-PCR. Via MiXCR, TCRdb re-called the multiplex PCR reads, giving one row per CDR3 protein. The repertoire includes under 400,000 distinct CDR3 sequences, approximately 15% of them detected once, and approximately 11% sits in the top ten. The sequencing sample was made of blood. These receptors were obtained from an older woman with Graves' hyperthyroidism.

This clonotype appeared many times. The chain is built from TRBV28 and TRBJ2-3, with D uncertain. V lost 1 base to trimming and J lost 5 bases, with 13 bases between them. The CDR3 runs to 15 residues. From germline, CDR1 is MDHEN and CDR2 SYDVKM. In DNA, the CDR3 is TGTGCCAGCAGTTTATTTGGTCCGGAGAGAGATACGCAGTATTTT. Encoded protein: CASSLFGPERDTQYF. Filled out from reference TRBV28 and TRBJ2-3, the complete variable domain reads DVKVTQSSRYLVKRTGEKVFLECVQDMDHENMFWYRQDPGLGLRLIYFSYDVKMKEKGDIPEGYSVSREKKERFSLILESASTNQTSMYLCASSLFGPERDTQYFGPGTRLTVL.

This clonotype was found many times. This chain links TRBV7-9 with TRBJ2-1; no clear D gene. The CDR3 is made up of 14 amino acids. The V end lost 6 bases, the J end lost 5 bases, and 14 bases lay between the germline ends. Germline loops: CDR1 SEHNR, CDR2 FQNEAQ (reference sequence). Here the CDR3 reads CASSDIGWDNEQFF. As DNA, the CDR3 is TGTGCCAGCAGTGACATAGGGTGGGACAATGAGCAGTTCTTC.

There are many counts of this clonotype. This chain connects TRBV6-1 to TRBJ1-1; perhaps TRBD1 as D (6 bases). Germline lookup yields CDR1 MNHNS and CDR2 SASEGT. This CDR3 comprises 15 residues. V lost 2 bases to trimming and J lost 1 base, with 11 bases between them. The CDR3 DNA reads as TGTGCCAGCAGTGAATGGGGGCACGAGAACACTGAAGCTTTCTTT. This codes for CASSEWGHENTEAFF.

This clonotype was seen repeatedly, ten times or more. The rearrangement joins TRBV19 to TRBJ2-3; 7 nucleotides agree with TRBD1. J gave up 0 bases and V 0 bases, and 3 bases lay outside the gene matches. CDR1 is LNHDA and CDR2 is SQIVND in the germline V gene (reference sequence). The CDR3 is 16 amino acids. CDR3 sequence (DNA): TGTGCCAGTAGTATAGAGGGACAGCTAAGCACAGATACGCAGTATTTT. The encoded protein is CASSIEGQLSTDTQYF.

This chain links TRBV5-1 with TRBJ2-2; no clear D. The V end lost 4 bases, the J end lost 2 bases, and 15 bases lay between the germline ends. CDR1 and CDR2 (germline): SGHRS, YFSETQ. The CDR3 totals 16 residues. CDR3 sequence reads: CASSRSGRTNTGELFF. DNA for the CDR3: TGCGCCAGCAGCCGATCCGGGCGGACCAACACCGGGGAGCTGTTTTTT.

This clonotype has ten or more counts. The chain links TRBV7-8 to TRBJ2-1; 10 bases are a match to TRBD2. V shed 3 bases and J 7 bases; nucleotides not matched to a gene: 9. CDR3 size: 16 residues. Germline-derived CDR1 and CDR2 are SGHVS and FQNEAQ. The CDR3 sequence: CASSFMGLAGVNEQFF. CDR3 nucleotide sequence: TGTGCCAGCAGCTTCATGGGGCTAGCGGGAGTAAATGAGCAGTTCTTC.

At least ten counts were recorded for this clonotype. The chain combines TRBV11-2 with TRBJ2-7; D is perhaps TRBD1 (6 bases). V was pared by 0 bases and J by 7 bases, with 10 bases between. In germline, CDR1 is SGHAT, CDR2 FQNNGV. The CDR3 contains 13 residues. The CDR3, as DNA: TGTGCCAGCAGCTTAGAGGTACAGGGAGAGCAGTACTTC. Its protein product is CASSLEVQGEQYF.

The chain is built from TRBV28 and TRBJ2-1; tentative D call: TRBD2 (7 bases). Germline CDR1 reads MDHEN; CDR2 reads SYDVKM. V was clipped by 6 bases and J by 7 bases, with 19 bases between them. The CDR3 runs 15 residues. The CDR3 DNA follows: TGTGCCAGCAGCCGCGGGGGCGGAGACATGAATGAGCAGTTCTTC. It specifies CASSRGGGDMNEQFF.

V and J are TRBV7-9 and TRBJ1-1; D is ambiguous. The V gene lost 1 base and the J gene lost 5 bases, with 14 bases spanning the gap. The CDR3 contains 15 residues. The germline CDR1 and CDR2 sequences are SEHNR and FQNEAQ (reference sequence). The CDR3 DNA reads TGTGCCAGCAGCTTAGTCGAGGGCGGGAGAACTGAAGCTTTCTTT. Translated: CASSLVEGGRTEAFF.

Many counts were recorded for this clonotype. This sequence joins TRBV29-1 and TRBJ2-2, with D perhaps TRBD2 (6 bases). Germline-derived CDR1 and CDR2 are SQVTM and ANQGSEA. The CDR3 covers 13 residues. V was cut by 4 bases and J by 4 bases, with 10 bases left in between. DNA for the CDR3: TGCAGCGTTGCCGGGGGTGGCACCGGGGAGCTGTTTTTT. This codes for CSVAGGGTGELFF.

The table lists this clonotype with many counts. The rearrangement uses TRBV20-1 and TRBJ2-4, with D possibly TRBD2 on 6 matching bases. Between the trimmed V and J ends, which lost 3 bases and 3 bases, there was a span of 15 bases. The germline V gene has CDR1 DFQATT and CDR2 SNEGSKA (reference sequence). The CDR3 has 15 amino acids. CDR3 nucleotides: TGCAGTGCTAGTAGGGCGGGAAGATACAAAAACATTCAGTACTTC. It yields the protein CSASRAGRYKNIQYF.

The rearrangement joins TRBV28 to TRBJ2-7; D remains unclear. The CDR3 spans 12 residues. The V end lost 10 bases, the J end lost 6 bases, and 16 bases lay between the germline ends. The germline gives CDR1 MDHEN, CDR2 SYDVKM. CDR3 sequence: CATLGLGSEQYF. CDR3 in DNA: TGTGCCACCCTAGGATTGGGGTCCGAGCAGTACTTC.

This clonotype was detected ten times or more. The genes are TRBV20-1 and TRBJ2-3; 9 positions match TRBD2. The CDR3 has 17 amino acids. V gave up 2 bases and J gave up 4 bases; unmatched junction bases: 13. Germline CDR1 reads DFQATT; CDR2 reads SNEGSKA (reference sequence). The chain's CDR3 is CSARPISGSPGADTQYF. The CDR3 DNA follows: TGCAGTGCTAGACCCATTAGCGGGAGTCCCGGCGCAGATACGCAGTATTTT.

This clonotype was counted only a few times. V is TRBV7-6 and J is TRBJ1-3, with D possibly matching TRBD1 (6 bases). Germline CDR1 SGHVS, CDR2 FNYEAQ. V lost 7 bases and J 2 bases, leaving 12 bases between the germline ends. The CDR3 sequence is 14 residues long. The CDR3 spells CASTPQGTGNTIYF. The CDR3 nucleotides are TGTGCCAGCACCCCGCAGGGGACTGGAAACACCATATATTTT.

The sample holds many counts of this clonotype. This sequence joins TRBV12-3 or TRBV12-4 and TRBJ1-1; D unclear. The V and J ends lost 7 bases and 0 bases respectively, with 15 bases between them. This CDR3 has 15 residues. The CDR3 spells CASMRVGGMNTEAFF. The CDR3 DNA reads as TGTGCCAGCATGAGAGTAGGAGGCATGAACACTGAAGCTTTCTTT.

V is TRBV4-1 and J is TRBJ2-7, with D possibly matching TRBD1 (5 bases). V was clipped by 0 bases and J by 7 bases, with 16 bases between them. CDR1 and CDR2 from the germline V gene are MGHRA and YSYEKL. The CDR3 runs to 15 residues. The CDR3 nucleotides are TGCGCCAGCAGCCAAGATCCGCAGGGTACTTGGGAGCAGTACTTC. Residues: CASSQDPQGTWEQYF.

V gene TRBV19 combines with J gene TRBJ1-2, with D tentatively TRBD1 (6 bases). The CDR3 contains 13 residues. The germline CDR1 and CDR2 sequences are LNHDA and SQIVND (reference sequence). The germline V and J ends were trimmed by 1 base and 5 bases, with 8 bases remaining between them. CDR3 bases: TGTGCCAGTAGTATAGCAGGGGAATATGGCTACACCTTC. Its protein is CASSIAGEYGYTF.

This clonotype appeared a single time. The V call is TRBV12-3 or TRBV12-4, the J call TRBJ2-7, with 7 bases aligning to TRBD2. V lost 0 bases to trimming and J lost 12 bases; unmatched junction nucleotides: 5. This CDR3 region has 12 residues. The DNA of the CDR3 is TGTGCCAGCAGTTTAGCGTTAGCGGGCATGTACTTC. This sequence encodes CASSLALAGMYF.

V and J are TRBV20-1 and TRBJ2-1; 10 bases are a match to TRBD2. The CDR3 has 18 amino acids. Trimming removed 0 bases from V and 2 bases from J; junction bases left unmatched: 10. Germline CDR1 reads DFQATT; CDR2 reads SNEGSKA (reference sequence). The CDR3 spells CSARDRGPTSGPYNEQFF. The CDR3 bases are TGCAGTGCTAGAGATCGGGGCCCGACTAGCGGGCCCTACAATGAGCAGTTCTTC.

This clonotype occurred many times. The chain uses TRBV11-2 and TRBJ2-3; tentative D call: TRBD1 (5 bases). Trimming took off 4 bases at V and 4 bases at J, with 12 bases between the two ends. The CDR3 contains 14 residues. The V gene's germline CDR1 is SGHAT and CDR2 FQNNGV. The CDR3 here is CASSSQVRADTQYF. The DNA for the CDR3 is TGTGCCAGCAGCTCACAGGTCAGGGCAGATACGCAGTATTTT.

Notes on this clonotype: A much larger clone differs by one base, so this may be a read error. The chain links TRBV5-1 to TRBJ2-2; 7 nucleotides align to TRBD1. This CDR3 spans 17 amino acids. V lost 0 bases to trimming and J lost 3 bases; unmatched junction nucleotides: 8. CDR1 is SGHRS, CDR2 YFSETQ, per germline. CDR3 sequence (DNA): TGCGCCAGCAGCTTGGATCCAGGGGGAATTGACACCGGGGAGCTGTTTTTT. Protein: CASSLDPGGIDTGELFF. The whole variable domain, filled in from reference TRBV5-1 and TRBJ2-2, reads KAGVTQTPRYLIKTRGQQVTLSCSPISGHRSVSWYQQTPGQGLQFLFEYFSETQRNKGNFPGRFSGRQFSNSRSEMNVSTLELGDSALYLCASSLDPGGIDTGELFFGEGSRLTVL.

This clonotype was counted ten times or more. The rearrangement joins TRBV11-2 to TRBJ2-7, with no clear D. Germline V CDR1 and CDR2: SGHAT, FQNNGV. The length of the CDR3 is 17 residues. Trimming left V 0 bases short and J 0 bases short, with 15 bases between. CDR3: CASSLDSMTALSYEQYF. The DNA for the CDR3 is TGTGCCAGCAGCTTAGACTCCATGACGGCCCTCTCCTACGAGCAGTACTTC.

The table lists this clonotype with many counts. The gene calls are TRBV11-2 and TRBJ2-3; D is unresolved. This CDR3 comprises 15 residues. Germline CDR1 reads SGHAT; CDR2 reads FQNNGV. The V and J ends lost 1 base and 4 bases respectively, with 12 bases between them. The CDR3 is CASSLGEWAADTQYF. CDR3 in DNA: TGTGCCAGCAGCTTAGGAGAGTGGGCGGCAGATACGCAGTATTTT.

This rearrangement joins TRBV12-3 or TRBV12-4 to TRBJ2-1; D may be TRBD2 (5 bases). The CDR3 extends over 15 amino acids. The V gene lost 8 bases and the J gene lost 6 bases, with 20 bases spanning the gap. In DNA, the CDR3 is TGTGCCAGCGCCTTGGATTGGGCCGGGGTCAATGAGCAGTTCTTC. Amino acids: CASALDWAGVNEQFF.

The chain joins TRBV7-3 to TRBJ2-1; no clear D gene. V was trimmed by 5 bases and J by 10 bases, leaving 15 bases between them. CDR1 is SGHTA, CDR2 FQGTGA, per germline. The CDR3 runs 13 residues. The CDR3 region has the DNA TGTGCCAGCAGCCTCAGCAGCGTTGGGGAGCAGTTCTTC. This codes for CASSLSSVGEQFF.

A word on this clonotype: The junction departs from the called germline gene at one end, perhaps through a read error. This chain joins TRBV19 and TRBJ1-5; D gene ambiguous. The CDR3 has 15 residues. The germline gives CDR1 LNHDA, CDR2 SQIVND (reference sequence). CDR3 coding DNA: TGTGCCAGTAGTATACAGACACTTAGCGATCAGCCCCAGCATTTT. This encodes CASSIQTLSDQPQHF.

Many counts were recorded for this clonotype. The chain couples TRBV6-6 to TRBJ1-1; D unresolved. CDR1 MNHNY and CDR2 SVGAGI come from the germline V gene (reference sequence). The V end lost 0 bases, the J end lost 4 bases, and 15 bases lay between the germline ends. The CDR3 is 16 amino acids. The CDR3 region is CASSYSAGFKVTEAFF. The CDR3, as DNA: TGTGCCAGCAGTTACTCAGCCGGGTTTAAAGTCACTGAAGCTTTCTTT.

A remark on this clonotype: This clone may be a read error of a much larger clone one base away. The chain's CDR3 is CASSLETGPGELFF. In nucleotides, the CDR3 is TGCGCCAGCAGCTTGGAGACAGGGCCCGGGGAGCTGTTTTTT. This chain uses TRBV5-1 with TRBJ2-2; 7 positions match TRBD1. The CDR3 has 14 amino acids. The germline V gene encodes CDR1 SGHRS and CDR2 YFSETQ. V lost 0 bases and J lost 6; bases outside the gene matches: 2.